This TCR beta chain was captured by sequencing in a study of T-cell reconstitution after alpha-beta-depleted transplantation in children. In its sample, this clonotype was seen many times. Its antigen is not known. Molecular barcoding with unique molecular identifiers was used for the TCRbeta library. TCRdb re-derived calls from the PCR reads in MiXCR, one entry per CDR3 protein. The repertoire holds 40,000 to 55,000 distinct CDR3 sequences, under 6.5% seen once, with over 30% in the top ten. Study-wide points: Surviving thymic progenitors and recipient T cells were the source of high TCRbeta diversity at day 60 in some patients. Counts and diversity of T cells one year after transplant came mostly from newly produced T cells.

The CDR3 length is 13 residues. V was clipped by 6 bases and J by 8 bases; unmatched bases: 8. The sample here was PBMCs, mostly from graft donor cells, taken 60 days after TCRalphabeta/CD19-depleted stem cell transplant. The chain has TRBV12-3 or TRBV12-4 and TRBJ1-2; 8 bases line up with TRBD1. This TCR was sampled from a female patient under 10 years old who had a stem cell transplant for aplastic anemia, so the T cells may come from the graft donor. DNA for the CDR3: TGTGCCAGCAGCCCAAGGACAGGGAGAGGCTACACCTTC. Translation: CASSPRTGRGYTF.